The sequence of this T cell receptor (beta chain) was determined in a study of T cell responses to AZD1222 COVID-19 vaccine (dated by TCRdb to 2020 to 2022). Study-level background: AZD1222 recipients given second doses at about 4 weeks or at about 12 weeks were pooled, since spike-specific TCR depth and breadth were not found to differ between the two schedules. A total of just over 230 trial participants underwent TCR sequencing, of whom about 200 received two doses of AZD1222 and approximately 25 received two doses of the MenACWY control vaccine. Trial participants were enrolled by age into subgroups of 18-55, 56-69 and 70-plus years, and around 150, 29 and 61 TCR-sequenced participants, respectively, were included in these subgroups.

With regard to this clone: The antigen it binds to is not known. The sample holds no much larger clone one base away, and base qualities are not on file.

The CDR3 has 14 amino acids, counting the end cysteine and phenylalanine. Only the CDR3 DNA stays, 42 bases, in frame from base 1. V was cut back by 4 bases and J by 0 bases, leaving a gap of 7 bases between them. CDR1 MNHEY and CDR2 SVGAGI were looked up in the germline V gene. Interpreted using the paper, the time point label stands for: baseline before first vaccination. Samples from vaccinated people were obtained from the UK trials COV001 and COV002, which included a single-blind randomized controlled phase 2/3 trial of AZD1222 (ChAdOx1 nCoV-19) in healthy adults. For TCRbeta chain sequencing, PBMC samples from trial participants were taken at day 0 and at day 28 after the second dose. Broader findings and caveats from the paper: Because no day 14 peak-response samples were available, repertoires were characterized only after the peak T cell response. Conclusions about previously exposed vaccinees were limited because only a handful of AZD1222 recipients were SARS-CoV-2 seropositive at baseline. The 56-69-year group was small, and its depth increase did not reach significance, likely because of low power. Reportedly, close to half of the unique spike-specific TCRs recognized epitopes lying outside the regions that are mutated in the B.1.351 and B.1.1.7 variants. Participants were mostly white British, with more females than males. The authors suggested clonal diversity may have been underestimated. After two AZD1222 doses, spike-specific TCR breadth and depth were significantly higher than at day 0 and than in MenACWY recipients. The whole spike protein was spanned by vaccine-associated CD4 TCRs, and dominant responses were seen in regions 160-218 and 743-854.

The CDR3 regions of human TCRbeta chains were subjected to immunosequencing. From the authors' description of their analysis: TCRs in the repertoires were compared against a reference library of SARS-CoV-2-specific TCRs that had been generated with the MIRA antigen-specificity platform. Breadth was defined as the fraction of unique TCRs that were SARS-CoV-2-associated. Depth was defined as the fraction of total T cells that were SARS-CoV-2-associated. Each spike-specific TCR was assigned to its reactive spike region and to a CD4 or CD8 class using the MIRA data. Log10-transformed breadth and depth values were compared by one-way ANOVA with Sidak's multiple comparisons tests. The immuneACCESS repertoire file appears here via TCRdb, limited to in-frame rearrangements. These files lack a portion of the clones; in checked studies, under half of the deficit traces to unresolved V genes, and the cause of the others is not known. V and J calls and clone size are copied from that table; D and trimming were computed from the DNA. In this sample the table shows about 140,000 clones, around nine tenths of which occur a single time. The ten largest clonotypes hold approximately 5.4% of the sample.

The receptor comes from an adult in good health. This material consisted of peripheral blood, taken on day 0 of AZD1222 vaccination. The rearrangement joined TRBV6-5 to TRBJ2-1, with an unclear D gene assignment. The DNA reads as follows: TGTGCCAGCAGTTTCGAGAGCTCCTACAATGAGCAGTTCTTC. Its product reads: CASSFESSYNEQFF.